Listed below are T cell receptor beta chains from one sample, sequenced in a study of cytomegalovirus exposure and HLA in healthy donors. Generated by immunoSEQ multiplex PCR, the TCRdb table keeps only in-frame clones and is missing some. Among about 130,000 clones listed, about 85% were seen once. Material: PBMCs. The source is a woman in her 30s in good health and CMV-seropositive. CDR3s include the opening cysteine and the closing phenylalanine or tryptophan.

TRBV30,TRBJ2-2,CAWGRQGVAGELFF
TRBV28,TRBJ1-5,CASTSQGTSQPQHF
TRBV27,TRBJ2-5,CASSFITSGRPQETQYF
TRBV28,TRBJ1-2,CASSSHSMRTGEGSYGYTF
TRBV5-6,TRBJ2-5,CAYGRETQYF
TRBV16,TRBJ1-1,CASSRQVNTEAFF
TRBV4-1,TRBJ2-7,CASSQVDLGYEQYF
TRBV6-6,TRBJ2-3,CASIPGLLTDTQYF
TRBV7-9,TRBJ1-1,CSSSPPAPASRAEAFF
TRBV7-2,TRBJ2-1,CASSYSGNNEQFF
TRBV5-4,TRBJ2-1,CASSLQEVQGEQFF
TRBV5-6,TRBJ1-6,CASSFGLGDSPLHF
TRBV5-5,TRBJ2-3,CASNSAGSDTQYF
TRBV7-9,TRBJ2-2,CATKGLAGGPGTGELFF
TRBV10-3,TRBJ2-5,CAISGGLAGEETQYF
TRBV5-4,TRBJ2-1,CASSLRYSAGNEQFF
TRBV19,TRBJ1-2,CASRDGQGGYGYTF
TRBV28,TRBJ2-2,CASSRSKTGEGTGELFF
TRBV11-2,TRBJ2-7,CASSRIAGKVYEQYF
TRBV27,TRBJ2-1,CASSLRWDSPNEQFF
TRBV27,TRBJ2-7,CASSSLPGTGHEQYF